This T cell receptor beta chain appears in the sequencing data of a study of T-cell reconstitution after alpha-beta-depleted transplantation in children. CDR1 SQVTM and CDR2 ANQGSEA come from the germline V gene. The CDR3 spans 14 residues. The V gene lost 2 bases and the J gene lost 2 bases, with 11 bases spanning the gap. As concerns this clonotype: Its antigen is not identified.

Molecular barcoding with unique molecular identifiers was used for the TCRbeta library. TCRdb recomputed calls from the PCR reads with MiXCR, one row per CDR3 protein. The sample records about a million distinct CDR3 sequences, about 26% being singletons. Findings and limits, study-wide: At around two months after transplant, the alpha-beta T cells were reportedly derived from several hundred expanded clones that came from non-depleted graft cells. Once a year had passed after transplant, T-cell counts and diversity came mostly from newly produced T cells.

The receptor's source is a boy under two years old who had a stem cell transplant for SCID, so the T cells may come from the graft donor. The rearrangement links TRBV29-1 to TRBJ2-3; D possibly uses TRBD1 or TRBD2 (6 bases each). The starting material was PBMCs, mostly from graft donor cells, obtained 360 days after TCRalphabeta/CD19-depleted stem cell transplant. In DNA form, the CDR3 reads TGCAGCGTTGAAAGGGGGGTCCACACAGATACGCAGTATTTT. Its protein is CSVERGVHTDTQYF.